The source of this TCR beta chain is a study of neurological immune-mediated disorders. Time point noted: longitudinal time-point 1 (baseline). Unsorted libraries were generated from 2 million PBMCs held at -80 degrees C. Findings and limits, study-wide: HTLV-1-associated myelopathy showed the most TCR clonal expansion; multiple sclerosis the least, below healthy controls. There were no CDR3 amino acid sequences shared by expanded clones across subjects, a result suggesting private repertoires in all groups.

CDR1 is MDHEN and CDR2 is SYDVKM in the germline V gene. This CDR3 has 12 residues. V lost 3 bases and J lost 8, with 8 bases in between. 5'RACE employing 10-nucleotide random UMIs yielded the cDNA. Each CDR3 protein is one row after TCRdb ran MiXCR on the 5' RACE reads. The sample consists of tens of thousands of distinct CDR3 sequences, 12% to 15% of them appearing once. The table lists this clonotype with many counts. Its antigen is unknown. The chain is built from TRBV28 and TRBJ2-1; D is unclear. This receptor was identified in a female donor with HTLV-1-associated myelopathy (HAM/TSP). Input material: PBMCs. CDR3 amino acids: CASSFPLDEQFF. In DNA form, the CDR3 reads TGTGCCAGCAGTTTTCCTCTGGATGAGCAGTTCTTC.